The 5 T cell receptor beta chains below come from one sample, sequenced in a study of blood T cell repertoires in COVID-19. Measured with immunoSEQ multiplex PCR; TCRdb has only the in-frame clones, and not every one. The sample consists of some 180,000 clones, approximately 90% of them appearing once. The sequencing input was peripheral blood. The origin of the receptors is a man aged 55-75 years with active or convalescent COVID-19.

The chain links TRBV27 to TRBJ1-2; no clear D gene. The CDR3 runs 12 residues. V gave up 5 bases and J gave up 4 bases, with 8 bases separating them. CDR1 is MNHEY and CDR2 is SMNVEV in the germline V gene (reference sequence). The CDR3 DNA reads as TGTGCCAGCAGTCCCACTGGCTATGGCTACACCTTC. Translation: CASSPTGYGYTF.

This clone was recorded once. The chain carries TRBV7-2 and TRBJ1-4; D is perhaps TRBD1 (6 bases). Looked up from germline, CDR1 is SGHTA and CDR2 is FQGNSA. The CDR3 contains 15 residues. V lost 5 bases to trimming and J lost 3 bases, with 13 bases between them. Here the CDR3 reads CASSPTGQSNEKLFF. The CDR3 nucleotides are TGTGCCAGCAGCCCAACAGGGCAGTCTAATGAAAAACTGTTTTTT.

The chain couples TRBV5-4 to TRBJ2-1; 10 nucleotides align to TRBD1. This CDR3 is 15 amino acids long. Germline values: CDR1 SGHNT, CDR2 YYREEE (reference sequence). V trimming: 2 bases; J trimming: 3 bases; junction bases outside the gene matches: 2. Here the CDR3 reads CASSFRTGGYNEQFF. The CDR3 coding sequence is TGTGCCAGCAGCTTTAGGACAGGGGGCTACAATGAGCAGTTCTTC.

The chain uses TRBV10-2 and TRBJ2-7; a weak D match, TRBD1 (7 bases). Trimming pared 4 bases from V and 0 bases from J, leaving 13 bases between. The CDR3 is 15 residues long. CDR1 is WSHSY, CDR2 SAAADI, per germline. The CDR3 sequence is CASSGGTASSYEQYF. The CDR3 DNA reads TGCGCCAGCAGTGGCGGGACAGCAAGCTCCTACGAGCAGTACTTC.

The rearrangement uses TRBV19 and TRBJ1-6; D not resolved. V was trimmed by 1 base and J by 9 bases, leaving 7 bases between them. CDR3 length: 13 residues. Per the germline V gene, CDR1 is LNHDA and CDR2 is SQIVND (reference sequence). In DNA, the CDR3 is TGTGCCAGTAGTATAGCGGGAGCTTCACCCCTCCACTTT. Encoded protein: CASSIAGASPLHF.